Below, one TCR beta chain is given with its context. Antigen unknown. Given a far larger clone just one base away, this is likely a sequencing read error. Among the donors, all were Caucasian adults who lived in Nashville, Tennessee. The data stem from a study of shared clonotypes between healthy human individuals. As for the study in general: Serving as donors were a couple of women and a few men, whose ages spanned 18 to 49. Broader study findings: Apart from blood, nothing was sampled; tissue repertoires likely differ. Clonotype sharing among donors was thought likely to change with sequencing depth.

CDR3 length: 13 amino acids. The V gene lost 3 bases and the J gene lost 2 bases, with 8 bases spanning the gap. Looked up from germline, CDR1 is SGHAT and CDR2 is FQNNGV. TCRdb keeps only in-frame clones here, not all; method: immunoSEQ multiplex PCR. The sample shows roughly 510,000 clones, over 60% of them seen only once. Sequenced: PBMCs. The TCR comes from a woman aged 35 to 49 in good health. Some clones in this sample may be carry-over from other donors' samples. The chain combines TRBV11-2 with TRBJ2-7; unclear D gene. The CDR3 region is CASSFGRTYEQYF. CDR3 coding DNA: TGTGCCAGCAGCTTCGGACGGACCTACGAGCAGTACTTC.